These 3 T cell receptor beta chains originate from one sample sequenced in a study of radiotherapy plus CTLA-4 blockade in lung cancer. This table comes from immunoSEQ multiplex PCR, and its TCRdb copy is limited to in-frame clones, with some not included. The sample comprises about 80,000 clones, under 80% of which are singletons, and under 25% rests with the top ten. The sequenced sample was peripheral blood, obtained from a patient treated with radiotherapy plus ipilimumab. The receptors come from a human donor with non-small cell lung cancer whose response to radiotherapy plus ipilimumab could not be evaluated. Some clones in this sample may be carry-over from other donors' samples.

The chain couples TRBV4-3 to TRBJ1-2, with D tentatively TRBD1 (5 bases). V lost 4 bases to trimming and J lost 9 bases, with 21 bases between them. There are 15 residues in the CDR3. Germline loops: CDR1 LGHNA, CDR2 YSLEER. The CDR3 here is CASSRIYQDIGSYTF. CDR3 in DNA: TGCGCCAGCAGCCGCATTTACCAGGACATCGGAAGCTACACCTTC.

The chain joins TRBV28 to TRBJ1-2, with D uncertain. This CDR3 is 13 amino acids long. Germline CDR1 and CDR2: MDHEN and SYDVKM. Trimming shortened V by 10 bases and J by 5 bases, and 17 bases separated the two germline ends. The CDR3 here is CAIKTPFGYGYTF. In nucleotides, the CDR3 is TGTGCCATTAAGACTCCTTTTGGTTATGGCTACACCTTC.

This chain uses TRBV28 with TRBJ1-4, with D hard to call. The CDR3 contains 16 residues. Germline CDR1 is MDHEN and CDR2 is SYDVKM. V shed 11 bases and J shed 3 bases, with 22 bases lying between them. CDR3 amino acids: CASTSWGVVANEKLFF. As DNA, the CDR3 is TGTGCCTCCACCAGTTGGGGAGTTGTGGCTAATGAAAAACTGTTTTTT.